The sequence of this T cell receptor beta chain was determined in a study of blood T cell repertoires in COVID-19. Sequencing was performed with immunoSEQ multiplex PCR; in TCRdb, only in-frame clones are kept and a portion is missing. The sample has about 240,000 clones, approximately 86% seen once. The CDR3 loop spans 16 amino acids. V was pared by 0 bases and J by 6 bases, with 6 bases of the junction left unmatched. Germline V gene sequence: CDR1 MGHDK, CDR2 SYGVNS. Sequenced material: PBMCs or T cells enriched from blood (not recorded which). The chain uses TRBV25-1 and TRBJ1-2, with TRBD1 identical over 11 bases. The source is a woman aged 40 to 50 with acute COVID-19. The CDR3 region is CASSEYRTGGADGYTF. The CDR3 bases are TGTGCCAGCAGTGAATATCGGACAGGGGGCGCGGATGGCTACACCTTC.